This TCR beta chain was observed in a study of blood T cell repertoires in COVID-19. This clone was counted once. Authors' analysis steps: For nucleated cells, counts were estimated from reference gene primer amplification. TCRdb keeps only in-frame clones here, not all; method: immunoSEQ multiplex PCR. That table gives V, J and clone size, and the DNA gave D and trimming. The repertoire holds around 240,000 clones, approximately 83% seen once, with around 1.8% in the top ten. CDR1 is SEHNR, CDR2 FQNEAQ, per germline (reference sequence). This CDR3 has 14 amino acids. The V gene end was trimmed by 2 bases and the J gene end by 4 bases; junction bases not matched to a gene: 1. Cohorts were assigned according to the clinical history that participants reported. Among Cohort 3 donors, those recovered had two negative PCRs, clearance, or symptom resolution.

V is TRBV7-9 and J is TRBJ1-5; 8 positions match TRBD1. This TCR was recovered from a woman aged 50 to 60 who had recovered from COVID-19. Input material: PBMCs or T cells enriched from blood (not recorded which). The CDR3 region is CASSLRTGNQPQHF. CDR3 in DNA: TGTGCCAGCAGCTTAAGGACAGGGAATCAGCCCCAGCATTTT.